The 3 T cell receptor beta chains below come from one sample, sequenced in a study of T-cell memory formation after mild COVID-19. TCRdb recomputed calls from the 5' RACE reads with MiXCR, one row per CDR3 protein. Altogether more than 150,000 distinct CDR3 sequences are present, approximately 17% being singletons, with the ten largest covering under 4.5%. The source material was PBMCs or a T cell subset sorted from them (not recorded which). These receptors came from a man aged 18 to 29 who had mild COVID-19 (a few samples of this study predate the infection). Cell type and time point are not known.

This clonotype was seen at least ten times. The CDR3 loop reads CASTRTGTNTGELFF. CDR3 coding DNA: TGTGCCAGCACCCGGACAGGGACAAACACCGGGGAGCTGTTTTTT. V gene TRBV12-3 or TRBV12-4 combines with J gene TRBJ2-2; 8 bases are shared with TRBD1. The CDR3 contains 15 residues. The V segment lost 7 bases and the J segment 2 bases; nucleotides outside the gene matches: 6.

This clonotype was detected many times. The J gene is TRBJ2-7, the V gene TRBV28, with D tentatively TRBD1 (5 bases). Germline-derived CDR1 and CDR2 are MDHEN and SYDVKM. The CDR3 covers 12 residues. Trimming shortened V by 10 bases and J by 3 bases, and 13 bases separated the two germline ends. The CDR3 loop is CATGRQGYEQYV. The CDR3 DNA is TGTGCCACGGGCCGGCAGGGCTACGAGCAGTACGTC.

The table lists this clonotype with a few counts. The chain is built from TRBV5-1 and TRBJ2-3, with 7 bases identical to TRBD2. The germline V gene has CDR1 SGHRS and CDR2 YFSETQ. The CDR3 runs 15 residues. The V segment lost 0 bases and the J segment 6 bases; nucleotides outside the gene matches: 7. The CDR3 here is CASSLGAGRADTQYF. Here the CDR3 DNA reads TGCGCCAGCAGCTTGGGGGCAGGGAGGGCGGATACGCAGTATTTT. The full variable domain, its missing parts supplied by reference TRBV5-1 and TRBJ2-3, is KAGVTQTPRYLIKTRGQQVTLSCSPISGHRSVSWYQQTPGQGLQFLFEYFSETQRNKGNFPGRFSGRQFSNSRSEMNVSTLELGDSALYLCASSLGAGRADTQYFGPGTRLTVL.